The following is a TCR beta chain sequence with its context. Its antigen is unknown. The data derive from a study of T cell repertoires in cytomegalovirus infection. Whole-study context: CMV epitopes, recently identified HLA-C-restricted and well-studied HLA-B-restricted, were used. Matching HLA type and CMV infection were both indicated by public TCR beta signatures.

This CDR3 comprises 16 residues. V lost 2 bases to trimming and J lost 4 bases; unmatched junction nucleotides: 10. Germline CDR1 is SGHRS and CDR2 is YFSETQ. TCRdb independently ran MiXCR on the reads; one entry per CDR3 protein. The sample gives approximately 280,000 distinct CDR3 sequences, approximately 22% of which show up once; around 20% is in the top ten. Specimen: cultured PBMCs, collected from culture after CMV antigen stimulation. The V gene is TRBV5-1, the J gene TRBJ2-5; 8 nucleotides align to TRBD1. This clonotype originated in a human donor in good health (CMV status not recorded). Some clones in this sample may be carry-over from other donors' samples. CDR3 sequence (DNA): TGCGCCAGCAGCTTCAGGGGGACAGGTCGGGGAGAGACCCAGTACTTC. As protein: CASSFRGTGRGETQYF.